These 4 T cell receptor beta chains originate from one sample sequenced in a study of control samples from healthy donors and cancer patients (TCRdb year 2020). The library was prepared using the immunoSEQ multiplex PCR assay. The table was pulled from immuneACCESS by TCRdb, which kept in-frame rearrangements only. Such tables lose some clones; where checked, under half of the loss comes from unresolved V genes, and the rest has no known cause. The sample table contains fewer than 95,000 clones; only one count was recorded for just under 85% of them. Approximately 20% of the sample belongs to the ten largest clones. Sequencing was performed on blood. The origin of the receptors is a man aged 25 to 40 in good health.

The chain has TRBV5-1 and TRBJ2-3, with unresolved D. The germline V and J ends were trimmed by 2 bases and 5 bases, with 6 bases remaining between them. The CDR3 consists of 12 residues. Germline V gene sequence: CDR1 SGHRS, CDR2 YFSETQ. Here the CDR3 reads CASSFYGDTQYF. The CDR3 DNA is TGCGCCAGCAGCTTCTATGGAGATACGCAGTATTTT.

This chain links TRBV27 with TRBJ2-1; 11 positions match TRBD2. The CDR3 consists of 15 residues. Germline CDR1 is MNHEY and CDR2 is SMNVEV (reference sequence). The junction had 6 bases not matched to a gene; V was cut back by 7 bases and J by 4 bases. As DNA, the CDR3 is TGTGCCAGCACCTCTAGCGGGGGGCCGTACAATGAGCAGTTCTTC. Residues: CASTSSGGPYNEQFF.

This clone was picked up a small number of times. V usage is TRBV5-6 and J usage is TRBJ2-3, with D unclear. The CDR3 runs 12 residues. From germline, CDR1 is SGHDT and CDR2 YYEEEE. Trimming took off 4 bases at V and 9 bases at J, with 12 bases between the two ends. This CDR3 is CASSTPEETQYF. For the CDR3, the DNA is TGTGCCAGCAGCACCCCTGAAGAAACGCAGTATTTT.

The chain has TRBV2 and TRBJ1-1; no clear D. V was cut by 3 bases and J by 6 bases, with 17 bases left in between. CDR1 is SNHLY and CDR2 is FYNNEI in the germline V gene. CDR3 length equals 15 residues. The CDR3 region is CASSESRVSVAEAFF. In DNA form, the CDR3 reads TGTGCCAGCAGTGAGTCGAGGGTTTCTGTCGCTGAAGCTTTCTTT.